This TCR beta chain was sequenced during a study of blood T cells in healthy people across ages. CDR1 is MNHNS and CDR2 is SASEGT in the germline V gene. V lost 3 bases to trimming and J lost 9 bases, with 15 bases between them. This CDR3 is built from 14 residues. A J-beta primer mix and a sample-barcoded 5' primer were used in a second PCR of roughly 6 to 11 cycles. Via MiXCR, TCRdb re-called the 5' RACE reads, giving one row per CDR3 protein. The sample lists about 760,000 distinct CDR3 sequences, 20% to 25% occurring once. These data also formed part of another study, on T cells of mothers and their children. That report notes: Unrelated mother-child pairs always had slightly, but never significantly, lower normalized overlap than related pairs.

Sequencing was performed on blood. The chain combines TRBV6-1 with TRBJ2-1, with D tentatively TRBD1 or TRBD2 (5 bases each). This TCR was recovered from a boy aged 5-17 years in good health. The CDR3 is CASSDNQRDGEQFF. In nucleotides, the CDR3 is TGTGCCAGCAGTGATAATCAGAGGGACGGTGAGCAGTTCTTC.